These T cell receptor beta chains were read from a single sample in a study of post-analysis software for immune sequencing data. TCRdb called the PCR reads again in MiXCR, with one record for every CDR3 protein. Of hundreds of thousands of distinct CDR3 sequences listed, around 40% are singletons. The specimen sequenced was blood. The source of these receptors is a girl aged 10 to 17 with multiple sclerosis. CDR3s include the opening cysteine and the closing phenylalanine or tryptophan. The D gene is left open where the match is weak. Size values are once, few and many counts, or a class for expanded clones, and some rows have none.

v_call,j_call,clone_size,d_call,cdr3_nt,cdr3_aa
TRBV9,TRBJ2-3,.,TRBD2,TGTGTCAGCAGCGTAGGACTAGCGGAATCAGATACGCAGTATTTT,CVSSVGLAESDTQYF
TRBV10-1,TRBJ2-7,.,.,TGCGCCAGCAGTGAATTCGAGGCCTACGAGCAGTACTTC,CASSEFEAYEQYF
TRBV28,TRBJ2-7,few,TRBD2,TGTGCCAGCAGTTTAATTACTAGCGGGAGGATTGAGGAGTACTTC,CASSLITSGRIEEYF
TRBV6-6,TRBJ2-7,few,.,TGTGCCAGCAGTCCCTCCGGACGGGGGAAGAGGCTCTACGAGCAGTACTTC,CASSPSGRGKRLYEQYF
TRBV10-3,TRBJ2-7,.,TRBD1,TGTGCCATCACTGACGGACAGGTCTACGAGCAGTACTTC,CAITDGQVYEQYF
TRBV7-2,TRBJ2-7,.,TRBD1,TGTGCCAGCAGCTTAGCTTGGGACAGCTCCTACGAGCAGTACTTC,CASSLAWDSSYEQYF
TRBV7-2,TRBJ2-3,.,.,TGTGCCAGCAGCCCTACACCGGGATGGGCAGGCACAGATACGCAGTATTTT,CASSPTPGWAGTDTQYF
TRBV29-1,TRBJ2-6,few,TRBD1,TGCAGCGTTACAGGGGGAGAGGGGGCCAACGTCCTGACTTTC,CSVTGGEGANVLTF
TRBV20-1,TRBJ1-4,once,.,TGCAGTGCTCGAAAGGGGGAGGGGGTTGAAAAACTGTTTTTT,CSARKGEGVEKLFF
TRBV20-1,TRBJ1-1,once,TRBD1,TGCAGTGCTAGGTGGACAGGGGGCGCGAGGCTCACTGAAGCTTTCTTT,CSARWTGGARLTEAFF
TRBV6-5,TRBJ1-1,.,TRBD1,TGTGCCAGCAGTTACCAGGGGGCAGGTGATGAAGCTTTCTTT,CASSYQGAGDEAFF
TRBV30,TRBJ2-1,few,TRBD2,TGTGCCTGGAGTGTAGCGGGAGACCCTTACAATGAGCAGTTCTTC,CAWSVAGDPYNEQFF
TRBV20-1,TRBJ1-1,.,.,TGCAGTGCACCGGGACGAGGGAACACTGAAGCTTTCTTT,CSAPGRGNTEAFF
TRBV5-1,TRBJ2-3,.,.,TGCGCCAGCAGCTGGGGACTGGGAGATACGCAGTATTTT,CASSWGLGDTQYF
TRBV18,TRBJ1-2,.,.,TGTGCCAGCTCACCGTCCGGGGATGTTGGCTACACCTTC,CASSPSGDVGYTF
TRBV24-1,TRBJ2-1,.,.,TGTGCCACCAACCGGACAAGCTTCTTCAATGAGCAGTTCTTC,CATNRTSFFNEQFF
TRBV12-3/TRBV12-4,TRBJ2-1,.,.,TGTGCCAGCAGTTCCGCCCCAGGGGAGGGCCAGCGGAATGAGCAGTTCTTC,CASSSAPGEGQRNEQFF
TRBV20-1,TRBJ2-7,.,.,TGCAGTGCTAGATTCTTTCGGGAATCTACCGAGCAGTACTTC,CSARFFRESTEQYF
TRBV7-8,TRBJ1-2,.,.,TGTGCCAGCAGCTTAGAGGGGGGGGGCCGTAGTGGCTACACCTTC,CASSLEGGGRSGYTF
TRBV4-1,TRBJ2-5,.,TRBD2,TGCGCCAGCAGCCAACTTGGGGGGGTAGAGACCCAGTACTTC,CASSQLGGVETQYF
TRBV28,TRBJ2-1,few,TRBD2,TGTGCCAGCAGACCTAGCGGGAGAACAAATGAGCAGTTCTTC,CASRPSGRTNEQFF
TRBV28,TRBJ1-5,.,TRBD1,TGTGCCAGCAGATACGACAGGGGGCTTCAGCCCCAGCATTTT,CASRYDRGLQPQHF
TRBV12-3/TRBV12-4,TRBJ1-1,many,.,TGTGCCAGCAGTCGGACAGCGAACACTGAAGCTTTCTTT,CASSRTANTEAFF
TRBV7-9,TRBJ1-2,few,TRBD1,TGTGCCAGCAGCTTACGGCCGGGACAGAGTTATGGCTACACCTTC,CASSLRPGQSYGYTF
TRBV15,TRBJ2-7,.,.,TGTGCCACCAGCAGGGGGGTAGCACTCTCCTACGAGCAGTACTTC,CATSRGVALSYEQYF
TRBV28,TRBJ2-3,.,TRBD2,TGTGCCAGCAGTTCGGGCGGGAGCGGAGATACGCAGTATTTT,CASSSGGSGDTQYF
TRBV4-2,TRBJ2-3,.,.,TGTGCCAGCAGCCACGGGGCTAGCACAGATACGCAGTATTTT,CASSHGASTDTQYF
TRBV5-6,TRBJ1-5,.,.,TGTGCCAGCAGCGGTGGGGCCGGGGGAAATAGCAATCAGCCCCAGCATTTT,CASSGGAGGNSNQPQHF
TRBV29-1,TRBJ2-7,.,TRBD1,TGCAGCGTTGATACGGGACAGGGCACCTACGAGCAGTACTTC,CSVDTGQGTYEQYF
TRBV4-3,TRBJ1-1,.,.,TGCGCCAGCAGCCAAGATCGCACAGGGCCCACCGAAGCTTTCTTT,CASSQDRTGPTEAFF
TRBV20-1,TRBJ2-5,many,.,TGCAGTGCATGGGGAACCCATGAAGAGACCCAGTACTTC,CSAWGTHEETQYF
TRBV10-3,TRBJ2-5,.,TRBD1,TGTGCCATCAGGGCTGGGACAGGGTCGCAGACCCAGTACTTC,CAIRAGTGSQTQYF
TRBV9,TRBJ2-2,.,.,TGTGCCAGCAGCGTATTGGAAGGGAGCACCGGGGAGCTGTTTTTT,CASSVLEGSTGELFF
TRBV29-1,TRBJ2-4,.,.,TGCAGCGTTACGGGAAGAGTAGCCAAAAACATTCAGTACTTC,CSVTGRVAKNIQYF
TRBV10-2,TRBJ2-1,.,TRBD1,TGCGCCAGCAGAACGGGACAGGGAGTATATGAGCAGTTCTTC,CASRTGQGVYEQFF
TRBV7-3,TRBJ2-3,.,TRBD2,TGTGCCAGCAGTCCTACTAGCGGGAGGGTTTCAGATACGCAGTATTTT,CASSPTSGRVSDTQYF
TRBV6-4,TRBJ2-1,many,.,TGTGCCAGCAGTGACAGGGACCACAATGAGCAGTTCTTC,CASSDRDHNEQFF
TRBV9,TRBJ2-3,.,TRBD1,TGTGCCAGTACGCCGGGACAGCGCACAGATACGCAGTATTTT,CASTPGQRTDTQYF
TRBV4-2,TRBJ2-4,.,.,TGTGCCAGCAGCCAAGATCGGGGGCAAAACATTCAGTACTTC,CASSQDRGQNIQYF
TRBV7-6,TRBJ2-6,few,TRBD1,TGTGCCAGCAGCTCCTGGGACAGACACTCTGGGGCCAACGTCCTGACTTTC,CASSSWDRHSGANVLTF
TRBV20-1,TRBJ2-5,many,.,TGCAGTGCTAGCCCCATGGAGACCCAGTACTTC,CSASPMETQYF
TRBV7-7,TRBJ2-2,.,.,TGTGCTAGCAGCTTAGGAAGGGGCGCGAACACCGGGGAGCTGTTTTTT,CASSLGRGANTGELFF
TRBV28,TRBJ2-5,.,TRBD1,TGTGCCAGCAGTATATACAGGGGGGAGGAGACCCAGTACTTC,CASSIYRGEETQYF
TRBV20-1,TRBJ2-3,.,.,TGCAGTGCAACCACCGGACGGGGAATACCCACAGATACGCAGTATTTT,CSATTGRGIPTDTQYF
TRBV9,TRBJ2-1,few,.,TGTGCCAGCAGCGTAGTTTCAGGAAGCTCCTACAATGAGCAGTTCTTC,CASSVVSGSSYNEQFF
TRBV25-1,TRBJ1-4,.,.,TGTGCCAGCAGTGATCGGCGAGAAACAACAACTAATGAAAAACTGTTTTTT,CASSDRRETTTNEKLFF
TRBV20-1,TRBJ2-7,.,.,TGCAGTGCGAAGGAGGGCTACGAGCAGTACTTC,CSAKEGYEQYF
TRBV7-7,TRBJ2-4,.,TRBD2,TGTGCTAGCACCTGGACTAGCCCCATGCAGTACTTC,CASTWTSPMQYF
TRBV7-8,TRBJ2-3,.,TRBD2,TGTGCCAGCAGCTTAGAGTGGGGCGGGAGAGGGGCAGATACGCAGTATTTT,CASSLEWGGRGADTQYF
TRBV20-1,TRBJ2-5,.,TRBD2,TGCAGTGCCGGGACTAGCGGCTACGTGCAGTACTTC,CSAGTSGYVQYF
TRBV4-1,TRBJ2-1,.,.,TGCGCCAGCAGCAGAGGTCCCAATGAGCAGTTCTTC,CASSRGPNEQFF
TRBV12-3/TRBV12-4,TRBJ1-1,few,.,TGTGCCAGCAGCTTTCTAACCCGGGACGCCAAAGCTTTCTTT,CASSFLTRDAKAFF
TRBV18,TRBJ2-7,.,.,TGTGCCAGCTCACCAAGGGGGACCGCCGGCGAGCAGTACTTC,CASSPRGTAGEQYF
TRBV10-3,TRBJ2-7,.,TRBD2,TGTGCCATCGGACTAGTTCCCTACGAGCAGTACTTC,CAIGLVPYEQYF
TRBV3-1,TRBJ2-7,few,TRBD2,TGTGCCAGCAGCCCCGGGACTAGCGGGATTTACGAGCAGTACTTC,CASSPGTSGIYEQYF
TRBV3-1,TRBJ1-2,.,.,TGTGCCAGCAGCCTCCGGGCAGGGCCTTATGGCTACACCTTC,CASSLRAGPYGYTF
TRBV9,TRBJ1-6,.,.,TGTGCCAGCAGCGACAATCGGGGGACTTCGCCCCTCCACTTT,CASSDNRGTSPLHF